This TCR beta chain was found in a study of blood T cell repertoires in COVID-19. Study summary: Samples of COVID-19 (acute and convalescent) were obtained from the United States, Italy and Spain. T cells, B-cell-depleted T cells, or PBMCs supplied cDNA or gDNA.

The count of this clone is one. As processed by the authors: Using reference gene primer amplification, nucleated cell counts were estimated. Produced via immunoSEQ multiplex PCR; TCRdb's table is partial and in-frame only. The DNA gave D and trimming, while V, J and clone size come from that table. The table has just under 40,000 clones, about 90% seen once. Trimming shortened V by 0 bases and J by 0 bases, and 9 bases separated the two germline ends. CDR1 and CDR2 from the germline V gene are LGHDT and YNNKEL (reference sequence). This CDR3 has 15 amino acids. The chain carries TRBV3-1 (or the pseudogene TRBV3-2) and TRBJ2-7, with D possibly matching TRBD2 (7 bases). The sequence derives from a man over 45 with active or convalescent COVID-19. Input material: peripheral blood. The chain's CDR3 is CASSQEGGASYEQYF. Here the CDR3 DNA reads TGTGCCAGCAGCCAAGAAGGGGGGGCCTCCTACGAGCAGTACTTC.